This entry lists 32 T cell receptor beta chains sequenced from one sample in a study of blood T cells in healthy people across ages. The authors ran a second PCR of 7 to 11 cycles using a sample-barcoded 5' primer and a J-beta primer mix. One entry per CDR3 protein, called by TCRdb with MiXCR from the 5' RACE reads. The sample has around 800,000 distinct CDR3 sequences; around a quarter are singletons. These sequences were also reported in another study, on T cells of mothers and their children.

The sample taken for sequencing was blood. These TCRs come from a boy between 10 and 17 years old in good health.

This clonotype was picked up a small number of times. Here the CDR3 reads CASSLRQVLVETQYF. In DNA form, the CDR3 reads TGTGCCAGCAGTCTAAGGCAGGTCCTGGTGGAGACCCAGTACTTC. The chain combines TRBV6-5 with TRBJ2-5; D gene unclear. The V end lost 5 bases, the J end lost 5 bases, and 18 bases lay between the germline ends. The V gene's germline CDR1 is MNHEY and CDR2 SVGAGI. The CDR3 runs 15 residues.

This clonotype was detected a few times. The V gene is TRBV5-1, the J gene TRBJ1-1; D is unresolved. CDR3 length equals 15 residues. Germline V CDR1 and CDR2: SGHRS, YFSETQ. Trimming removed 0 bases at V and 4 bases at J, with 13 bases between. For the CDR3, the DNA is TGCGCCAGCAGCTTGGAGTTTGGCGGGCGCACTGAAGCTTTCTTT. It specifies CASSLEFGGRTEAFF.

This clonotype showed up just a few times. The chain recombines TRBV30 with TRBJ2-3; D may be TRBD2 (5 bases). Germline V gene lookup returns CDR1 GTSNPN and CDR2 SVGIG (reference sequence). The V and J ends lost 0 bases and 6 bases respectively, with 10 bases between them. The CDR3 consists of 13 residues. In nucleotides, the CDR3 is TGTGCCTGGAGTGTGGACTCTCGGGATACGCAGTATTTT. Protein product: CAWSVDSRDTQYF.

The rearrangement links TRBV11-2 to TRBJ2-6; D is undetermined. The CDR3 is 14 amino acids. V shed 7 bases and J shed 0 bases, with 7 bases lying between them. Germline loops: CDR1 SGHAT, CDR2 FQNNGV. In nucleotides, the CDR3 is TGTGCCAGCATTCTAACCTCTGGGGCCAACGTCCTGACTTTC. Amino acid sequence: CASILTSGANVLTF.

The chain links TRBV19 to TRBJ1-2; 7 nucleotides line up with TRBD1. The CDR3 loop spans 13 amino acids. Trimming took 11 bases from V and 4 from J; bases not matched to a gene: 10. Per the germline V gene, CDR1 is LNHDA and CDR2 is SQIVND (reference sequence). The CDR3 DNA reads TGTGCCGCCAAACCAGGGGGGATCTATGGCTACACCTTC. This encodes CAAKPGGIYGYTF.

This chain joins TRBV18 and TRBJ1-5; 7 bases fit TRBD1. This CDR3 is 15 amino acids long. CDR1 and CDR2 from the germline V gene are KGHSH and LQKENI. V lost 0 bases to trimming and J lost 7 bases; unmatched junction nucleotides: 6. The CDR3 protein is CASSPPEGAAQPQHF. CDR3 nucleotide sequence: TGTGCCAGCTCACCACCGGAGGGGGCGGCCCAGCCCCAGCATTTT.

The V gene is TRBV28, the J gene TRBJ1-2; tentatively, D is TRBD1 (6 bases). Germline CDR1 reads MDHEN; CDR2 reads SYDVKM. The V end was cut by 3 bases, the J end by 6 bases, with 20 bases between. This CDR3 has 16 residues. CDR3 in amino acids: CASSFISLTGSDGYTF. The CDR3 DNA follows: TGTGCCAGCAGTTTCATCTCTTTGACAGGATCTGATGGCTACACCTTC.

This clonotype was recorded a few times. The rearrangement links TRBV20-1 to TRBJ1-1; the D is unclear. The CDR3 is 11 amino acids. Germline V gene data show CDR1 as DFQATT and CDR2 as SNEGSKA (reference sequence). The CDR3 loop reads CSVRVYTEAFF. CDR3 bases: TGCAGCGTGCGGGTTTACACTGAAGCTTTCTTT.

CDR3 nucleotides: TGTGCCAGCAGCTTTCGACGCACAGATACGCAGTATTTT. This encodes CASSFRRTDTQYF. This sequence joins TRBV28 and TRBJ2-3; unclear D gene. The V gene lost 6 bases and the J gene lost 1 base, with 8 bases spanning the gap. Germline CDR1 is MDHEN and CDR2 is SYDVKM. This CDR3 comprises 13 residues.

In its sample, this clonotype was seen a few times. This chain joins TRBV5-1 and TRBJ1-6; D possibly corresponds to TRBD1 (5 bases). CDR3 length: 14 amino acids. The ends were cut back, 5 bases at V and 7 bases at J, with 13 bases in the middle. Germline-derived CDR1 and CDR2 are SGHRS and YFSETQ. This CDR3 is CASSQQVPNSPLHF. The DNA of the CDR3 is TGCGCCAGCAGTCAACAGGTCCCCAATTCACCCCTCCACTTT. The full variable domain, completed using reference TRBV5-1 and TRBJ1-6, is KAGVTQTPRYLIKTRGQQVTLSCSPISGHRSVSWYQQTPGQGLQFLFEYFSETQRNKGNFPGRFSGRQFSNSRSEMNVSTLELGDSALYLCASSQQVPNSPLHFGNGTRLTVT.

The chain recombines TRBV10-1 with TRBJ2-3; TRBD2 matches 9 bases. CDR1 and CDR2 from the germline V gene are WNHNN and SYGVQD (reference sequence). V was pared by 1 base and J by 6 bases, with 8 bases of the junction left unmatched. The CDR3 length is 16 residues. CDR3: CASSEFSGGSPDTQYF. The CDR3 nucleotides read TGCGCCAGCAGTGAGTTTAGCGGGGGATCCCCGGATACGCAGTATTTT.

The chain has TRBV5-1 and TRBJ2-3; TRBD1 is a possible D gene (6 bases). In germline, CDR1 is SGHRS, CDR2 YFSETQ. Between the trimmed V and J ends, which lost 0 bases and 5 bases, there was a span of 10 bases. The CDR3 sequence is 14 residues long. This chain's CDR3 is CASSLDLQGDTQYF. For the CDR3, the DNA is TGCGCCAGCAGCTTGGATTTACAGGGAGATACGCAGTATTTT.

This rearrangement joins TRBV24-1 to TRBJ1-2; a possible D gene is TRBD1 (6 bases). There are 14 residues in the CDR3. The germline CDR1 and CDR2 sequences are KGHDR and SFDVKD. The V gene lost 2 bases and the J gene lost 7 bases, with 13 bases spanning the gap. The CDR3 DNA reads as TGTGCCACCAGTGATTGGGACACCAACGGTGGCTACACCTTC. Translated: CATSDWDTNGGYTF.

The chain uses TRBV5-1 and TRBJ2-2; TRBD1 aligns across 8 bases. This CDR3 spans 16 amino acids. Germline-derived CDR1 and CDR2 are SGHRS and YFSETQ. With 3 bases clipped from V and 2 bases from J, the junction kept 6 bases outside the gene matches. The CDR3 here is CASSSRGLVNTGELFF. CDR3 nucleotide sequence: TGCGCCAGCAGCTCCAGGGGGCTCGTTAACACCGGGGAGCTGTTTTTT.

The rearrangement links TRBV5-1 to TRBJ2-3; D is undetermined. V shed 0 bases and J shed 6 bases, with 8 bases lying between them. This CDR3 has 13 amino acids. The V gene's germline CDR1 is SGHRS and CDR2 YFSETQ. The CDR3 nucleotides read TGCGCCAGCAGCTTGGACGGCCACGATACGCAGTATTTT. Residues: CASSLDGHDTQYF.

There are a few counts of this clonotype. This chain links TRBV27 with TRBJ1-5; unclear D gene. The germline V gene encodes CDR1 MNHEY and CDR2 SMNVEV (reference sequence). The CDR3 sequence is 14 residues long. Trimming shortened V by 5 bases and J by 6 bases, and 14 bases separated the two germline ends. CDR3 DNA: TGTGCCAGCAGTCCGACAACTGCGGGTCAGCCCCAGCATTTT. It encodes CASSPTTAGQPQHF.

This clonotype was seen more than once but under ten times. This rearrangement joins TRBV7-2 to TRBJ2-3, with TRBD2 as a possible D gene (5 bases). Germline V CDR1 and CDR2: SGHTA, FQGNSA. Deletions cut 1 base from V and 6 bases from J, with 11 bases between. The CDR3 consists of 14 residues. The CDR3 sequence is CASSLGLAFDTQYF. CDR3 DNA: TGTGCCAGCAGCTTAGGTCTAGCTTTTGATACGCAGTATTTT.

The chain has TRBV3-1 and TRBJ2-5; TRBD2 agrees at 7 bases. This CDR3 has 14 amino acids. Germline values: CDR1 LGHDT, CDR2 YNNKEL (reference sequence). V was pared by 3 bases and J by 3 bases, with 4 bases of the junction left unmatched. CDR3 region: CASSQGLQEETQYF. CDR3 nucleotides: TGTGCCAGCAGCCAGGGACTACAAGAAGAGACCCAGTACTTC.

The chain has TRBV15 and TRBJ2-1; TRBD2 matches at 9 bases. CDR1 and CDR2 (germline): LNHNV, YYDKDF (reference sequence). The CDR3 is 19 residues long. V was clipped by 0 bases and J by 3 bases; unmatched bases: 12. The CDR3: CATSRDHRAGTSSYNEQFF. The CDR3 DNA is TGTGCCACCAGCAGAGATCATCGTGCCGGGACTAGCAGCTACAATGAGCAGTTCTTC.

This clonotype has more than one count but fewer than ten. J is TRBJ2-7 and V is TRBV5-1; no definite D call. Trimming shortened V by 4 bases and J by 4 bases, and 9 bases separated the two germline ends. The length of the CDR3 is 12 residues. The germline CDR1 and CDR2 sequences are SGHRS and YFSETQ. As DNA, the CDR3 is TGCGCCAGCAGCGTATCCCCGTACGAGCAGTACTTC. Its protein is CASSVSPYEQYF.

CDR3 region: CASSLSPGQGREQYF. CDR3 nucleotide sequence: TGTGCCAGCAGCTTGTCCCCGGGACAGGGCCGCGAGCAGTACTTC. The chain uses TRBV7-9 and TRBJ2-7; 9 bases align to TRBD1. Germline V gives CDR1 SEHNR, CDR2 FQNEAQ (reference sequence). The CDR3 is 15 amino acids. V was pared by 3 bases and J by 6 bases, with 9 bases of the junction left unmatched.

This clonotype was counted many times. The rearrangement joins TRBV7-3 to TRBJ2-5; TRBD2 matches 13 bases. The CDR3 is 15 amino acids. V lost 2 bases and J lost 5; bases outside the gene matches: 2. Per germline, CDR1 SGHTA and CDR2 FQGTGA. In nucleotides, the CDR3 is TGTGCCAGCAGCTTAGTGGGACTAGCGGGGGAGACCCAGTACTTC. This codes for CASSLVGLAGETQYF.

CDR3 DNA sequence: TGTGCCAGCAGCCCCTCAAGGGGAACCGGGGAGCTGTTTTTT. Translating it yields CASSPSRGTGELFF. This rearrangement joins TRBV7-7 to TRBJ2-2, with D tentatively TRBD1 (5 bases). The germline V gene encodes CDR1 SSHAT and CDR2 FNYEAQ (reference sequence). The CDR3 runs to 14 residues. Trimming left V 5 bases short and J 5 bases short, with 12 bases between.

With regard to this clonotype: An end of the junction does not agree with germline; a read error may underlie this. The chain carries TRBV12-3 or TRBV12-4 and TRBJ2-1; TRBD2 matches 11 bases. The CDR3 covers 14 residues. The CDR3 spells CASRLAGGTNEQFF. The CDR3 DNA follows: TGTGCCAGCAGGTTAGCGGGGGGGACCAATGAGCAGTTCTTC.

DNA of the CDR3: TGTGCCTGGAGTGTAGGCGCCAGCTCTGGAAACACCATATATTTT. Its protein is CAWSVGASSGNTIYF. This sequence joins TRBV30 and TRBJ1-3; no definite D call. The CDR3 length is 15 residues. The germline V gene has CDR1 GTSNPN and CDR2 SVGIG (reference sequence). V lost 0 bases and J 0 bases, leaving 9 bases between the germline ends.

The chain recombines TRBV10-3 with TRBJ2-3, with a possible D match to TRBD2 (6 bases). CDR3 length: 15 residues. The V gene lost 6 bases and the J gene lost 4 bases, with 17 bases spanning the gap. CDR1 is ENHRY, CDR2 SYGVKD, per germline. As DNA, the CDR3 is TGTGCCATCAGGGCGACTAGTGGGGCGCCAGATACGCAGTATTTT. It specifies CAIRATSGAPDTQYF.

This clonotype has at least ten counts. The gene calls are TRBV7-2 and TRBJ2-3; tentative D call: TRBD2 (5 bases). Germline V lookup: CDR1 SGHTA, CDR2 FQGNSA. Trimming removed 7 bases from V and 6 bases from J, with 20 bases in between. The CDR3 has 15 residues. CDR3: CASTLTHSEADTQYF. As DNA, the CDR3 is TGTGCCAGCACCCTGACTCATAGCGAGGCGGATACGCAGTATTTT.

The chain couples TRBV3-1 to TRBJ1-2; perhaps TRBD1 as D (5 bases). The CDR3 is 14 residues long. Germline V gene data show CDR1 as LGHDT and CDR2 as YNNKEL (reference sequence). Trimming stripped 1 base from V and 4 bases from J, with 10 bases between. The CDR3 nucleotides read TGTGCCAGCAGCCAAGGGAGGGGCGCCTATGGCTACACCTTC. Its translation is CASSQGRGAYGYTF.

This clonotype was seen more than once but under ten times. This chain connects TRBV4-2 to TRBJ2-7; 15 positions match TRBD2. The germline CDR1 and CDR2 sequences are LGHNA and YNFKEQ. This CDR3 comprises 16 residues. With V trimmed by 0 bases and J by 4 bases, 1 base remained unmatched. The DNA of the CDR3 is TGTGCCAGCAGCCAAGACGGGACTAGCGGGGGGTACGAGCAGTACTTC. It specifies CASSQDGTSGGYEQYF.

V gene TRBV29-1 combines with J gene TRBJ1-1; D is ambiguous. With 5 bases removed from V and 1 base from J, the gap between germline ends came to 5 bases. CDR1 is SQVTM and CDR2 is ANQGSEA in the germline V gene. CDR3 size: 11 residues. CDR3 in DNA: TGCAGCGTTTCACCGAACACTGAAGCTTTCTTT. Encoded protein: CSVSPNTEAFF. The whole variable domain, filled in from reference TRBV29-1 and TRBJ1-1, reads SAVISQKPSRDICQRGTSLTIQCQVDSQVTMMFWYRQQPGQSLTLIATANQGSEATYESGFVIDKFPISRPNLTFSTLTVSNMSPEDSSIYLCSVSPNTEAFFGQGTRLTVV.

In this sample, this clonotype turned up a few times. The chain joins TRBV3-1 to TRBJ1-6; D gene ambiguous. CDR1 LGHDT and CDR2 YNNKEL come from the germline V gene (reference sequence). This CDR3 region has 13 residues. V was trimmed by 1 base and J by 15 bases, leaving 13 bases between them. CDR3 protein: CASSQVSAWDLHF. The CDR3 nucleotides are TGTGCCAGCAGCCAAGTCTCCGCTTGGGACCTCCACTTT.

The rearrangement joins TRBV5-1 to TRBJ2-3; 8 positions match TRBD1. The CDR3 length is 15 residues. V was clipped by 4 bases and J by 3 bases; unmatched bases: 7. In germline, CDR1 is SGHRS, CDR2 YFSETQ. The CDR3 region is CASSTSGGVTDTQYF. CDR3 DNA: TGCGCCAGCAGCACCTCAGGGGGCGTTACAGATACGCAGTATTTT.